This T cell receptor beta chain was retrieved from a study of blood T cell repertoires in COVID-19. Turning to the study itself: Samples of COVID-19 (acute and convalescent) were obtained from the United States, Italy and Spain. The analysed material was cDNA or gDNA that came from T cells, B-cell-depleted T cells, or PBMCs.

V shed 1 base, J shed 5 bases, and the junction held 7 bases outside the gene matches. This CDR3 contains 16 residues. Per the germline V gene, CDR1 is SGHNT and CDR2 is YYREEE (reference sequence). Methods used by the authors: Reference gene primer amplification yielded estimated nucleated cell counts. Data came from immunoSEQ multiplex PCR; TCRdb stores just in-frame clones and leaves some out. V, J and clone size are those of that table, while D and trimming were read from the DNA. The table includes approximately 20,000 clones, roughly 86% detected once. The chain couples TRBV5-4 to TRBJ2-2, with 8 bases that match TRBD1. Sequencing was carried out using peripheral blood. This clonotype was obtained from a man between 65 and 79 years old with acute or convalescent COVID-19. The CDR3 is CASSLRRTGWTGELFF. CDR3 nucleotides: TGTGCCAGCAGCTTGAGGAGGACAGGGTGGACCGGGGAGCTGTTTTTT.